This T cell receptor (beta chain) was identified in a study of cytomegalovirus exposure and HLA in healthy donors. Study-wide background: Across under 450 genotyped donors, approximately 80% landed in the Caucasian-associated ancestry cluster.

General study findings and limits: Reportedly, a later analysis found an Asian-associated ancestry cluster had fewer N-insertions than the roughly 700-donor mean. Sequencing had likely introduced a cluster of highly shared sequence variants as an artifact.

The CDR3 spans 13 residues. Germline V lookup: CDR1 GTSNPN, CDR2 SVGIG (reference sequence). V lost 1 base to trimming and J lost 7 bases, with 10 bases between them. Primers: 60 Vbeta forward and 13 Jbeta reverse. Clones were read by immunoSEQ multiplex PCR, and TCRdb kept only the in-frame ones, dropping some. The sample includes tens of thousands of clones. Turning to this clone: Its antigen remains unknown.

Sequenced material: PBMCs. This TCR was sampled from a female donor in good health and CMV-seronegative. The V and J genes are TRBV30 and TRBJ2-2; D possibly corresponds to TRBD1 (5 bases). CDR3 sequence: CAWSGDSHGELFF. CDR3 nucleotides: TGTGCCTGGAGTGGAGACAGTCACGGGGAGCTGTTTTTT.